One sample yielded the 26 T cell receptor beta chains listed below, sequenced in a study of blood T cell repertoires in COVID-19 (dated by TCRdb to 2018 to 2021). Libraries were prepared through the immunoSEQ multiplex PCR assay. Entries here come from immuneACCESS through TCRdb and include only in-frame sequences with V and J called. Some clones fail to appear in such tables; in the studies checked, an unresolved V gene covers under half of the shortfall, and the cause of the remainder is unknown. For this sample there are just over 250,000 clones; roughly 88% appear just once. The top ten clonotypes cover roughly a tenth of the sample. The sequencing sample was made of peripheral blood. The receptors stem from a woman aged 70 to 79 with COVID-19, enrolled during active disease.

The CDR3 protein is CASSGKYDGLAGEGNTGELFF. In DNA, the CDR3 is TGTGCCAGCAGCGGAAAATACGATGGACTAGCGGGAGAGGGGAACACCGGGGAGCTGTTTTTT. The V and J genes are TRBV9 and TRBJ2-2; 13 nucleotides agree with TRBD2. The CDR3 covers 21 residues. The V segment lost 3 bases and the J segment 1 base; nucleotides outside the gene matches: 15. Germline values: CDR1 SGDLS, CDR2 YYNGEE.

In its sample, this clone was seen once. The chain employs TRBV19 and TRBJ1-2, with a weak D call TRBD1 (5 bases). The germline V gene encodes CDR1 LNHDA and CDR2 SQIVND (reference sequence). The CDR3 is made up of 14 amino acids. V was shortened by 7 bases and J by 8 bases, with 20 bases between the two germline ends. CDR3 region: CASIGGVFYNGYTF. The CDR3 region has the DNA TGTGCCAGTATCGGAGGGGTCTTCTATAACGGCTACACCTTC. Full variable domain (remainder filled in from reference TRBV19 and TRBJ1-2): DGGITQSPKYLFRKEGQNVTLSCEQNLNHDAMYWYRQDPGQGLRLIYYSQIVNDFQKGDIAEGYSVSREKKESFPLTVTSAQKNPTAFYLCASIGGVFYNGYTFGSGTRLTVV.

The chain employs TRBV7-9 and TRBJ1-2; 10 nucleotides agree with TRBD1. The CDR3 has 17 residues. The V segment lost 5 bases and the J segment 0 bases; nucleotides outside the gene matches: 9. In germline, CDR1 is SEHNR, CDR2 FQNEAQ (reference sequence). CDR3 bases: TGTGCCAGCAGCACCGGGGACAGGGGTTTAGCTAACTATGGCTACACCTTC. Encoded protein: CASSTGDRGLANYGYTF.

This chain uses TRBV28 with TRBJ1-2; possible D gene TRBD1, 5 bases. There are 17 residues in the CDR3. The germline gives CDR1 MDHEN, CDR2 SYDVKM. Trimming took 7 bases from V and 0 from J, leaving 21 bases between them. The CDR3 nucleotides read TGTGCCAGCACACTCCTTGGGGGGACGTCAGCTAACTATGGCTACACCTTC. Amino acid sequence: CASTLLGGTSANYGYTF.

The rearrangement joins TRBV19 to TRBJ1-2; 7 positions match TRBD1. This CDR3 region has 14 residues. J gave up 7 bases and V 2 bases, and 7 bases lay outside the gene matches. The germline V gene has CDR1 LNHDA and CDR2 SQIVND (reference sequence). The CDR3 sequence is CASSIFEGARGYTF. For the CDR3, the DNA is TGTGCCAGTAGTATATTTGAGGGGGCGCGTGGCTACACCTTC.

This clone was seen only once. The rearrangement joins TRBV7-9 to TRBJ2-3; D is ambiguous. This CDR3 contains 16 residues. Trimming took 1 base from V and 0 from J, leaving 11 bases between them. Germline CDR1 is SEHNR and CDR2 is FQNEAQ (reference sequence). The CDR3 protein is CASSLETRASTDTQYF. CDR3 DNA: TGTGCCAGCAGCTTAGAAACGAGAGCTAGCACAGATACGCAGTATTTT.

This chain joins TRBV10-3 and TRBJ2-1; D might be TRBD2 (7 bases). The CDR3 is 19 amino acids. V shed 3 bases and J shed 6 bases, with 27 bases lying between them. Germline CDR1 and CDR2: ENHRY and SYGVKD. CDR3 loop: CAISDIRGGGLGESNEQFF. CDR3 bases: TGTGCCATCAGTGATATTCGGGGAGGGGGTCTGGGGGAGTCCAATGAGCAGTTCTTC.

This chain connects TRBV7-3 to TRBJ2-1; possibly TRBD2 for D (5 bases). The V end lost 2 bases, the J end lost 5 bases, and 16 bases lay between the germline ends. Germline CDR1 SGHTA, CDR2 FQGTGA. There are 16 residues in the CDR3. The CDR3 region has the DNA TGTGCCAGCAGCTTATGGGGAGCGGTGGGTGACAATGAGCAGTTCTTC. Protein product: CASSLWGAVGDNEQFF.

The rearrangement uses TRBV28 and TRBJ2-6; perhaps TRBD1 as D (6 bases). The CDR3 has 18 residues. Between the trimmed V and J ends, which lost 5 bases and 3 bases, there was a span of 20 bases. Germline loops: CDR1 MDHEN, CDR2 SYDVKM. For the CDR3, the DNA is TGTGCCAGCAGTAACCGAGGGGGAGAGTCCGGTGGGGCCAACGTCCTGACTTTC. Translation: CASSNRGGESGGANVLTF. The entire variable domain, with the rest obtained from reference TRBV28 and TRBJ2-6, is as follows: DVKVTQSSRYLVKRTGEKVFLECVQDMDHENMFWYRQDPGLGLRLIYFSYDVKMKEKGDIPEGYSVSREKKERFSLILESASTNQTSMYLCASSNRGGESGGANVLTFGAGSRLTVL.

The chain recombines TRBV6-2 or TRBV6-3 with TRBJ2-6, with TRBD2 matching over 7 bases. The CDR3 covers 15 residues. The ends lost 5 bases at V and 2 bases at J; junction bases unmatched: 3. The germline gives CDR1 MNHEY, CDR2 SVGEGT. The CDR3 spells CASSTAGAGANVLTF. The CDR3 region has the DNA TGTGCCAGCAGTACCGCGGGGGCTGGGGCCAACGTCCTGACTTTC.

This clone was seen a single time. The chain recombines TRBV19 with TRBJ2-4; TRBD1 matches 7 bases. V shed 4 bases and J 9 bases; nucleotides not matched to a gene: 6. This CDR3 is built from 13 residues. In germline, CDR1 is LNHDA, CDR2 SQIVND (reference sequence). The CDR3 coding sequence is TGTGCCAGTAGTAATACAGGGGTGGCCATTCAGTACTTC. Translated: CASSNTGVAIQYF.

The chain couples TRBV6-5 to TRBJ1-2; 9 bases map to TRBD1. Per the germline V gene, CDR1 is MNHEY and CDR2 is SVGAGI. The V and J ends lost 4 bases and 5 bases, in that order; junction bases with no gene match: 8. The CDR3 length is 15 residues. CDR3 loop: CASSSGVGTGYGYTF. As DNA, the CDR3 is TGTGCCAGCAGTTCGGGTGTGGGGACAGGGTATGGCTACACCTTC.

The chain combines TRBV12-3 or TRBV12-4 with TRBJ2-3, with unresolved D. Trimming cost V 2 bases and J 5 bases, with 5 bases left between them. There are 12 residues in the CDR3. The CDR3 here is CASSLTGDTQYF. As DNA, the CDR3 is TGTGCCAGCAGTTTAACGGGAGATACGCAGTATTTT.

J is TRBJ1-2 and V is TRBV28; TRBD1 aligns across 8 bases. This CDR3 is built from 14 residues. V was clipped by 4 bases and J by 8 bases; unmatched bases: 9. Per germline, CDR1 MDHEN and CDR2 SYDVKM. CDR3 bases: TGTGCCAGCAGTTCCTCAGGGGGCGCTGTCGGCTACACCTTC. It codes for CASSSSGGAVGYTF.

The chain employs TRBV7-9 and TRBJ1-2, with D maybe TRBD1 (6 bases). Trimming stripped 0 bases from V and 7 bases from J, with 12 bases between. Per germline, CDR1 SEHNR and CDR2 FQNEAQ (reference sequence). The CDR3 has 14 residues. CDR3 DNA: TGTGCCAGCAGCTTAGCGGAGGGGGAGGGTGGCTACACCTTC. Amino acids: CASSLAEGEGGYTF.

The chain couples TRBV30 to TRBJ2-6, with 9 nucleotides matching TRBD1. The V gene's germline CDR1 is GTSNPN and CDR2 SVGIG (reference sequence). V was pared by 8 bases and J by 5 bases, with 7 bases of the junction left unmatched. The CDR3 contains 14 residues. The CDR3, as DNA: TGTGCCGGGGGACAGGGTGTCTGGGCCAACGTCCTGACTTTC. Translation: CAGGQGVWANVLTF.

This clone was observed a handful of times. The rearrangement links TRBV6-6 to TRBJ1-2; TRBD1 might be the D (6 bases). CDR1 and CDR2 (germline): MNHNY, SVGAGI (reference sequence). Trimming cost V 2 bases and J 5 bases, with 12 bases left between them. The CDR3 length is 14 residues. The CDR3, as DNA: TGTGCCAGCAGTTACGCAGGGGCTGGGTATGGCTACACCTTC. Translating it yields CASSYAGAGYGYTF.

In DNA form, the CDR3 reads TGTGCCAGCAGCAGAGGACAGGGTAGCTATGGCTACACCTTC. Its translation is CASSRGQGSYGYTF. The chain employs TRBV6-5 and TRBJ1-2; 8 bases map to TRBD1. The CDR3 contains 14 residues. Per the germline V gene, CDR1 is MNHEY and CDR2 is SVGAGI. The V segment lost 6 bases and the J segment 4 bases; nucleotides outside the gene matches: 7.

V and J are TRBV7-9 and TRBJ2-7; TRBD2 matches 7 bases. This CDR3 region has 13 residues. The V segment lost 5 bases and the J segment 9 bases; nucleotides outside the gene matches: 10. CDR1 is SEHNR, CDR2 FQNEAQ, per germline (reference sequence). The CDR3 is CASSASGNPGQYF. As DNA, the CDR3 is TGTGCCAGCAGCGCAAGCGGGAACCCGGGGCAGTACTTC.

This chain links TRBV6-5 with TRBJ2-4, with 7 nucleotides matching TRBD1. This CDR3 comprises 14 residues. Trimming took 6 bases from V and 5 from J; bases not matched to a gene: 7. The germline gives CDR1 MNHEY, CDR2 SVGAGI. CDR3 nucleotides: TGTGCCAGCAGCTCGGGACAGTCTGAAAACATTCAGTACTTC. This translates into CASSSGQSENIQYF.

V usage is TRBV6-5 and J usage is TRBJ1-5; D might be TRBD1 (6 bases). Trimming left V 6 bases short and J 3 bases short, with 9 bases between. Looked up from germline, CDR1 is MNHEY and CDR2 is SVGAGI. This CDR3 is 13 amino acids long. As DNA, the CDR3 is TGTGCCAGCAGCCGACAGGACAATCAGCCCCAGCATTTT. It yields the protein CASSRQDNQPQHF.

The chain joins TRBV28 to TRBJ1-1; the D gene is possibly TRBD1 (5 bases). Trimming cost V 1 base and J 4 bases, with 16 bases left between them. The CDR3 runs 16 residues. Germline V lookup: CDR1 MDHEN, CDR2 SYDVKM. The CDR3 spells CASSLSIGALRTEAFF. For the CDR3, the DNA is TGTGCCAGCAGTTTATCGATAGGGGCGCTTCGCACTGAAGCTTTCTTT.

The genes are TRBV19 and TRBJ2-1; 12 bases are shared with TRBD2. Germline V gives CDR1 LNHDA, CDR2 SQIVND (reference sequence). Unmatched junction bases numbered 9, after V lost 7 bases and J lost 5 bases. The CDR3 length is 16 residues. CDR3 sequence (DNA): TGTGCCAGTACCCCGACTAGCGGGAGCCGTAACAATGAGCAGTTCTTC. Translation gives CASTPTSGSRNNEQFF.

This CDR3 reads CASSPRREAYNEQFF. The CDR3 DNA sequence: TGTGCCAGCAGCCCCCGACGTGAGGCATACAATGAGCAGTTCTTC. The chain carries TRBV9 and TRBJ2-1; D ambiguous. The ends were cut back, 4 bases at V and 4 bases at J, with 15 bases in the middle. Germline CDR1 is SGDLS and CDR2 is YYNGEE. CDR3 length: 15 amino acids.

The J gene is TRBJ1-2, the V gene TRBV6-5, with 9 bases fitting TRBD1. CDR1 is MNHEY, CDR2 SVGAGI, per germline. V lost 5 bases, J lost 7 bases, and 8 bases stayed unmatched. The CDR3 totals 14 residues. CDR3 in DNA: TGTGCCAGCAGTACGACAGGGGGTAATAGTGGCTACACCTTC. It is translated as CASSTTGGNSGYTF.

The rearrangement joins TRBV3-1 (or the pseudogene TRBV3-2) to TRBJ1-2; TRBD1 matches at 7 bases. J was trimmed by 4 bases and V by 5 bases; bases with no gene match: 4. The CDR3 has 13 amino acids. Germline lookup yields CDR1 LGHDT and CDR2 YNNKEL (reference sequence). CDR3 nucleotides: TGTGCCAGCAGCGGGGGGACAGCCTATGGCTACACCTTC. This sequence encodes CASSGGTAYGYTF.